One sample yielded the 9 T cell receptor beta chains listed below, sequenced in a study of tumor-infiltrating lymphocytes in localized non-small cell lung cancer. Clones were sequenced by immunoSEQ multiplex PCR, and TCRdb holds only the in-frame ones, with some missing. The sample lists about 12,000 clones; over 65% were seen once. The sequenced material came from lung tumor tissue. The receptors stem from a human donor with non-small cell lung cancer.

This clone occurred once. This chain links TRBV29-1 with TRBJ2-7, with D perhaps matching TRBD1 (6 bases). Germline V gene sequence: CDR1 SQVTM, CDR2 ANQGSEA. V lost 6 bases and J 5 bases, leaving 20 bases between the germline ends. This CDR3 region has 14 residues. The CDR3 region has the DNA TGCAGCGTGACCCCCTGGGACACAACTCACGAGCAGTACTTC. Protein: CSVTPWDTTHEQYF.

This chain joins TRBV7-9 and TRBJ1-1; a possible D gene is TRBD1 (5 bases). Germline values: CDR1 SEHNR, CDR2 FQNEAQ (reference sequence). V lost 4 bases and J lost 2, with 11 bases in between. The CDR3 sequence is 14 residues long. The CDR3 sequence is CASSSSGSNTEAFF. CDR3 DNA sequence: TGTGCCAGCAGCTCGTCAGGGTCTAACACTGAAGCTTTCTTT.

The genes are TRBV6-6 and TRBJ1-5; no reliable D call. V was pared by 2 bases and J by 4 bases, with 12 bases between. The CDR3 runs to 15 residues. The V gene's germline CDR1 is MNHNY and CDR2 SVGAGI (reference sequence). The CDR3 loop reads CASSYTQSKNQPQHF. The CDR3 DNA is TGTGCCAGCAGTTACACGCAGAGTAAGAATCAGCCCCAGCATTTT.

V gene TRBV27 combines with J gene TRBJ2-7, with 8 bases aligning to TRBD1. V lost 6 bases, J lost 6 bases, and 7 bases stayed unmatched. CDR1 and CDR2 (germline): MNHEY, SMNVEV (reference sequence). The CDR3 covers 13 residues. The CDR3 nucleotides are TGTGCCAGCAGGGACACAGGGGGAAGCGAGCAGTACTTC. It is translated as CASRDTGGSEQYF.

The chain carries TRBV2 and TRBJ1-1; the D gene is possibly TRBD1 (5 bases). The CDR3 runs to 13 residues. Germline V lookup: CDR1 SNHLY, CDR2 FYNNEI. Trimming stripped 2 bases from V and 8 bases from J, with 12 bases between. This chain's CDR3 is CASSEYVTGEAFF. The DNA for the CDR3 is TGTGCCAGCAGTGAATATGTTACAGGAGAAGCTTTCTTT.

This clone was picked up one time. The chain links TRBV27 to TRBJ2-7; 8 bases fit TRBD2. The V gene's germline CDR1 is MNHEY and CDR2 SMNVEV (reference sequence). The CDR3 loop spans 17 amino acids. V lost 5 bases and J lost 2; bases outside the gene matches: 14. Written as DNA, the CDR3 is TGTGCCAGCAGTCCGTCCGGAAAGCGGGGGTTTCCCTACGAGCAGTACTTC. This sequence encodes CASSPSGKRGFPYEQYF.

V is TRBV11-2 and J is TRBJ2-7; D remains ambiguous. With 0 bases removed from V and 1 base from J, the gap between germline ends came to 4 bases. CDR1 and CDR2 (germline): SGHAT, FQNNGV. CDR3 length: 13 amino acids. The CDR3 sequence is CASSLDVSYEQYF. The CDR3 nucleotides read TGTGCCAGCAGCTTAGATGTGTCCTACGAGCAGTACTTC. Filled out from reference TRBV11-2 and TRBJ2-7, the complete variable domain reads EAGVAQSPRYKIIEKRQSVAFWCNPISGHATLYWYQQILGQGPKLLIQFQNNGVVDDSQLPKDRFSAERLKGVDSTLKIQPAKLEDSAVYLCASSLDVSYEQYFGPGTRLTVT.

The V call is TRBV5-1, the J call TRBJ2-7; 7 nucleotides line up with TRBD1. Germline assignment: CDR1 SGHRS and CDR2 YFSETQ. Trimming cost V 2 bases and J 2 bases; bases outside gene matches: 10. The CDR3 contains 16 residues. CDR3 in amino acids: CASSLRTGTEAYEQYF. The CDR3 coding sequence is TGCGCCAGCAGCTTACGAACCGGGACAGAAGCCTACGAGCAGTACTTC. The full variable domain, with the rest looked up from reference TRBV5-1 and TRBJ2-7, is KAGVTQTPRYLIKTRGQQVTLSCSPISGHRSVSWYQQTPGQGLQFLFEYFSETQRNKGNFPGRFSGRQFSNSRSEMNVSTLELGDSALYLCASSLRTGTEAYEQYFGPGTRLTVT.

This clone was recorded a few times. The V gene is TRBV6-5, the J gene TRBJ2-2; maybe TRBD2 (6 bases). Per germline, CDR1 MNHEY and CDR2 SVGAGI. This CDR3 spans 15 amino acids. V shed 8 bases and J shed 1 base, with 14 bases lying between them. CDR3 in amino acids: CASSFNSGNTGELFF. CDR3 DNA: TGTGCCAGCTCTTTTAATAGCGGGAACACCGGGGAGCTGTTTTTT.